Below, 6 T cell receptor beta chains from the same sample are listed, as sequenced in a study of cytomegalovirus exposure and HLA in healthy donors. Primers: 60 Vbeta forward and 13 Jbeta reverse. Profiled with immunoSEQ multiplex PCR; TCRdb holds only in-frame clones, not every one. The sample comprises some 180,000 clones, roughly 80% of which are singletons, and roughly 1.4% rests with the top ten. Source material: PBMCs. The receptors stem from a man aged 35-49 years in good health and CMV-seronegative.

The chain recombines TRBV4-1 with TRBJ1-4, with TRBD1 matching over 8 bases. Germline CDR1 reads MGHRA; CDR2 reads YSYEKL. There are 17 residues in the CDR3. V lost 1 base, J lost 7 bases, and 11 bases stayed unmatched. CDR3 coding DNA: TGCGCCAGCAGCCAAGGGAAGGGGACAGGTCAAGGTGAAAAACTGTTTTTT. Its translation is CASSQGKGTGQGEKLFF.

The chain joins TRBV7-9 to TRBJ2-1; 14 bases fit TRBD2. J gave up 4 bases and V 5 bases, and 1 base lay outside the gene matches. CDR1 SEHNR and CDR2 FQNEAQ come from the germline V gene (reference sequence). This CDR3 comprises 15 residues. CDR3 DNA sequence: TGTGCCAGCAGCCGGACTAGCGGGGGGTACAATGAGCAGTTCTTC. Translating gives CASSRTSGGYNEQFF.

J is TRBJ1-2 and V is TRBV7-9; D not resolved. V was clipped by 3 bases and J by 8 bases, with 7 bases between them. This CDR3 is built from 11 residues. Germline values: CDR1 SEHNR, CDR2 FQNEAQ (reference sequence). Here the CDR3 reads CASSFAYGYTF. CDR3 coding DNA: TGTGCCAGCAGCTTCGCCTACGGCTACACCTTC.

V gene TRBV7-2 combines with J gene TRBJ1-2; TRBD1 might be the D (6 bases). The ends were cut back, 1 base at V and 8 bases at J, with 20 bases in the middle. Germline CDR1 SGHTA, CDR2 FQGNSA. The CDR3 covers 16 residues. CDR3 sequence reads: CASSLGGGQTRRGYTF. The CDR3 nucleotides read TGTGCCAGCAGCTTAGGGGGGGGACAAACCCGGAGAGGCTACACCTTC.

This clone was seen a handful of times. The V and J genes are TRBV20-1 and TRBJ1-1, with D unclear. CDR3 length equals 11 residues. Germline lookup yields CDR1 DFQATT and CDR2 SNEGSKA (reference sequence). V lost 6 bases and J lost 10, with 15 bases in between. The DNA of the CDR3 is TGCAGTGCCGGGGAGCTCTCAGGAGCTTTCTTT. This translates into CSAGELSGAFF.

The chain uses TRBV7-2 and TRBJ1-6; perhaps TRBD1 as D (5 bases). The CDR3 has 12 residues. V was cut by 5 bases and J by 8 bases, with 7 bases left in between. Germline V gene sequence: CDR1 SGHTA, CDR2 FQGNSA. DNA of the CDR3: TGTGCCAGCAGCGACAGTTATTCACCCCTCCACTTT. Its protein product is CASSDSYSPLHF.